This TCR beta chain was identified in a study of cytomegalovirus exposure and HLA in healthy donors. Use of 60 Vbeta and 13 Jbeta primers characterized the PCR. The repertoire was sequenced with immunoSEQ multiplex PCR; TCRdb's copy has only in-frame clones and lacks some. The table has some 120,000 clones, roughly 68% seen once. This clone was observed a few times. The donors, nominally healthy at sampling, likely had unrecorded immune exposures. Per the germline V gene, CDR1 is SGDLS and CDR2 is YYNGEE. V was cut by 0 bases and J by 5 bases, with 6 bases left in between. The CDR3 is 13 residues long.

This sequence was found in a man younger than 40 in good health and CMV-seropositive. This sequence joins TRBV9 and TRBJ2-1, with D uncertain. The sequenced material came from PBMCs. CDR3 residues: CASSVGLNNEQFF. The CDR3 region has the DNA TGTGCCAGCAGCGTAGGCCTAAACAATGAGCAGTTCTTC.